The rows below give T cell receptor beta chains drawn from one sample of a study of tumor-infiltrating lymphocytes in primary liver carcinoma. TCRdb passed the multiplex PCR reads through MiXCR, listing each CDR3 protein once. The sample records roughly 50,000 distinct CDR3 sequences, over 70% being singletons. Sequenced: liver tumor tissue from sampling region 2. All receptors derive from a man aged 35 to 55 with primary liver carcinoma and hepatitis B virus infection. CDR3s include the opening cysteine and the closing phenylalanine or tryptophan. Fields, in order: D gene, V gene, J gene, clone size, CDR3 DNA, CDR3 protein. The D gene is left open where the match is weak. Rows give clone size only sometimes, using once, few, many, or a class for an expanded clone.

D: .; V: TRBV7-8; J: TRBJ2-7; size: .; DNA: TGTGCCAGCAGCTTAGCGCATCTGGGGCTCCTATCCTACAAGCAGTACTTC; CDR3: CASSLAHLGLLSYKQYF
D: TRBD2; V: TRBV6-5; J: TRBJ2-1; size: many; DNA: TGTGCCAGCAGGGGACTAGCGGGAGTTATGGACAATGAGCAGTTCTTC; CDR3: CASRGLAGVMDNEQFF
D: TRBD1; V: TRBV11-2; J: TRBJ2-2; size: .; DNA: TGTGACAGCAGCATCCCGACAGGGATGGTCTCCGAGGAGCTGTTTTTT; CDR3: CDSSIPTGMVSEELFF
D: .; V: TRBV4-2; J: TRBJ2-3; size: .; DNA: TGTGCCAGCAGCCCTCGTAGCGCGGATATGCAATATTTT; CDR3: CASSPRSADMQYF
D: TRBD2; V: TRBV29-1; J: TRBJ2-3; size: .; DNA: TGCAGCGTTGATAATGGGAGGGCAGGAGATACGCAGTATTTT; CDR3: CSVDNGRAGDTQYF
D: TRBD2; V: TRBV15; J: TRBJ2-1; size: .; DNA: TGTGCCACCACCAGAGCTGATAGCGGGAGAGCGATACCGGACAATGAGCAGTTCTTC; CDR3: CATTRADSGRAIPDNEQFF
D: .; V: TRBV29-1; J: TRBJ2-7; size: .; DNA: TGTAGCGTTGAATATACGGGGTCCTCCTACGAGCAGTACTTC; CDR3: CSVEYTGSSYEQYF
D: .; V: TRBV9; J: TRBJ2-7; size: many; DNA: TGTGCCAGCAGCTTCAATCCGGGGAGTGTGTTTTACGAGCAGTACTTC; CDR3: CASSFNPGSVFYEQYF
D: TRBD2; V: TRBV11-2; J: TRBJ2-1; size: .; DNA: TGTGCCAGTGGCCTTCTACTATCGGGAGGGCTCAATGAGCAGTTCTTC; CDR3: CASGLLLSGGLNEQFF
D: .; V: TRBV6-1; J: TRBJ1-4; size: many; DNA: TGTGCCAGCAGTGAACAAGGGGAGAATGAAAAACTGTTTTTT; CDR3: CASSEQGENEKLFF
D: TRBD1; V: TRBV6-2/TRBV6-3; J: TRBJ2-6; size: .; DNA: TGTGCCAGCAGCCTCGGACAGGGTTCCGGGGCCAACGTCCTGACTTTC; CDR3: CASSLGQGSGANVLTF
D: TRBD2; V: TRBV6-5; J: TRBJ2-1; size: once; DNA: TGTGCCAGCAGGGGACTAGCGGGAGAACATGATGAGCAGTTCTTC; CDR3: CASRGLAGEHDEQFF
D: .; V: TRBV11-2; J: TRBJ1-4; size: .; DNA: TGTGCCAGCTTACAGGGCCCACTGTTTTTT; CDR3: CASLQGPLFF
D: .; V: TRBV10-1; J: TRBJ1-5; size: .; DNA: TGCGCCCCCACGGGAGAGGGGGTAAGAGGCAATCAGCCCCAGCATTTT; CDR3: CAPTGEGVRGNQPQHF
D: TRBD1; V: TRBV11-1; J: TRBJ2-7; size: few; DNA: TGTGCCAGCAGCCCAAGGACAGGGAACGAGCAGTACTTC; CDR3: CASSPRTGNEQYF
D: .; V: TRBV12-3/TRBV12-4; J: TRBJ2-7; size: .; DNA: TGTGCCAGCGTCCGACGGGAACACTACGAGCAGTACTTC; CDR3: CASVRREHYEQYF
D: .; V: TRBV6-5; J: TRBJ2-1; size: once; DNA: TGTGCCAGCAGCCCAATAGGGAACAATGAGCAGTCCTTC; CDR3: CASSPIGNNEQSF
D: .; V: TRBV5-4; J: TRBJ2-5; size: .; DNA: TGTGCCAGCAGCTTGAATGTCAGCTTGGAGACCCAGTACTTC; CDR3: CASSLNVSLETQYF
D: TRBD1; V: TRBV28; J: TRBJ1-5; size: .; DNA: TGTGGCAGCAGTTTACGGTATAGGGGGCTTCAGCCCCAGCATTTT; CDR3: CGSSLRYRGLQPQHF
D: .; V: TRBV7-9; J: TRBJ2-3; size: many; DNA: TGTGCCAGCAGCTTAGCGGCAGATACGCAGTATTTT; CDR3: CASSLAADTQYF
D: .; V: TRBV11-3; J: TRBJ2-2; size: .; DNA: TGTGCCAGCAGCTTTGCTCCAGGCACCTGGGAGCTGTTTTTT; CDR3: CASSFAPGTWELFF
D: .; V: TRBV11-2; J: TRBJ2-3; size: .; DNA: TGTACCGGCAGCTTAGTAAGAGGCACAGATACGCAGTATTTT; CDR3: CTGSLVRGTDTQYF
D: .; V: TRBV12-3/TRBV12-4; J: TRBJ2-7; size: .; DNA: TGTGCCAGCCACTGCAGGGCCTACAAGCAGTACTTC; CDR3: CASHCRAYKQYF
D: .; V: TRBV11-2; J: TRBJ2-5; size: .; DNA: TGTGCCAACAGCTTAGTCAGTGGGGGTACTCGGCAAGAGACCCAGTACTTC; CDR3: CANSLVSGGTRQETQYF
D: TRBD2; V: TRBV11-2; J: TRBJ2-2; size: .; DNA: TGTGCTGGCAGCTTTGTGGCGCTAGCGGGAACCGGGGAGCTGTTTTTC; CDR3: CAGSFVALAGTGELFF
D: TRBD1; V: TRBV29-1; J: TRBJ2-7; size: once; DNA: TGCAGGGTTATAACAGGGGACAGCCCCTACGAGCAGTGCTTC; CDR3: CRVITGDSPYEQCF
D: TRBD1; V: TRBV6-6; J: TRBJ1-5; size: once; DNA: TGTGCCAGCAGTTACGACAGGGAAGATCAGCTCCAACATTTT; CDR3: CASSYDREDQLQHF
D: .; V: TRBV5-6; J: TRBJ2-2; size: .; DNA: TGTGCCAGTAACTTGGCCGGCAGCGCATGGAACACCGGAGAGCTGTTTTTT; CDR3: CASNLAGSAWNTGELFF
D: TRBD1; V: TRBV6-2/TRBV6-3; J: TRBJ2-7; size: medium-sized; DNA: TGTGCCAGCAGTGGGGACAGGGGGCTCTACGAGCAGTACTTC; CDR3: CASSGDRGLYEQYF
D: .; V: TRBV9; J: TRBJ2-7; size: .; DNA: TGTGCCAGCAGCGTAGAGGTCGGGAGTCACTACGAGCAGTACTTC; CDR3: CASSVEVGSHYEQYF
D: .; V: TRBV6-5; J: TRBJ1-2; size: .; DNA: TGCCCCAGCAGTTACTCTGGGCAGGGCATTAACTATGGCTACACCTTC; CDR3: CPSSYSGQGINYGYTF
D: .; V: TRBV29-1; J: TRBJ2-1; size: once; DNA: TGCAGCGCCTTCTCCGGGGCAGGCAACAATGGGCAGTTCTTC; CDR3: CSAFSGAGNNGQFF
D: .; V: TRBV6-2/TRBV6-3; J: TRBJ2-3; size: .; DNA: TGTGCCGGCGGTGAGACAGCCCCCACAGATACGCAGTATTTT; CDR3: CAGGETAPTDTQYF
D: .; V: TRBV12-5; J: TRBJ1-1; size: once; DNA: TGTGCTAGCGGTTTGGAAGAGTCACCACCTACCTTT; CDR3: CASGLEESPPTF
D: .; V: TRBV11-2; J: TRBJ1-2; size: medium-sized; DNA: TGTGCCAGCAGCTTAGGTGGTGCAGGTACCCTCTATGGCTACACCTTC; CDR3: CASSLGGAGTLYGYTF
D: .; V: TRBV12-3/TRBV12-4; J: TRBJ1-4; size: medium-sized; DNA: TGTGCCAGCAGTTTAGCGCTCGGTGGAGGGGAAAAACTGTTTTTT; CDR3: CASSLALGGGEKLFF
D: TRBD1; V: TRBV6-5; J: TRBJ1-2; size: many; DNA: TGTGCCAGCAGTTACTCTACAGGGGGCAATGGCTACACCTTC; CDR3: CASSYSTGGNGYTF
D: .; V: TRBV7-2; J: TRBJ2-1; size: .; DNA: TGTGCCAGCGGTAGCCGGAGAGGGGCCGATGAGCAGTTCTTC; CDR3: CASGSRRGADEQFF
D: TRBD1; V: TRBV5-6; J: TRBJ1-2; size: .; DNA: TGTGCCAGCACCTTTGAACCAGGACAGGCGTATTATGGCTACACCTTC; CDR3: CASTFEPGQAYYGYTF
D: .; V: TRBV12-3/TRBV12-4; J: TRBJ2-5; size: many; DNA: TGTGCCACACGCGACGGCAGCCAAGAGACCCAGTACTTC; CDR3: CATRDGSQETQYF